The 32 T cell receptor beta chains presented below share a single source sample, sequenced in a study of beta chain features in type 1 diabetes. What was sequenced were expressed TCRB transcripts, since all of the isolated RNA had been reverse transcribed. Profiled with immunoSEQ multiplex PCR; TCRdb holds only in-frame clones, not every one. The sample consists of about 290,000 clones, 8% of them appearing once. Sequenced material: central memory CD4+ T cells from blood. These receptors originate from a woman in her late teens or twenties in good health.

This clone has only a few counts. The chain carries TRBV7-9 and TRBJ1-2; D uncertain. V lost 3 bases, J lost 0 bases, and 17 bases lay in between. Germline V lookup: CDR1 SEHNR, CDR2 FQNEAQ (reference sequence). The CDR3 sequence is 17 residues long. CDR3 in amino acids: CASSFGGYSSTNYGYTF. The CDR3 nucleotides read TGTGCCAGCAGCTTCGGTGGTTATAGCTCTACTAACTATGGCTACACCTTC.

The chain couples TRBV7-9 to TRBJ2-5; tentatively, D is TRBD2 (5 bases). Germline-derived CDR1 and CDR2 are SEHNR and FQNEAQ (reference sequence). V lost 0 bases and J lost 12, with 14 bases in between. This CDR3 has 13 amino acids. The CDR3 region has the DNA TGTGCCAGCAGCTTAGCGGAGGAGACCCCTAAGTACTTC. This gives the protein CASSLAEETPKYF.

About this clone: This clone may be a read error of a much larger clone one base away. The sample holds other DNA sequences that translate to the same CDR3. V is TRBV27 and J is TRBJ1-3; D remains unclear. The CDR3 is 11 amino acids. Trimming took off 6 bases at V and 4 bases at J, with 4 bases between the two ends. In germline, CDR1 is MNHEY, CDR2 SMNVEV (reference sequence). DNA of the CDR3: TGTGCCAGCAGGGGCGGAAACACCATATATTTT. Protein sequence: CASRGGNTIYF.

The chain recombines TRBV5-4 with TRBJ1-2; the match to TRBD1 covers 11 bases. V lost 4 bases and J lost 5; bases outside the gene matches: 4. From germline, CDR1 is SGHNT and CDR2 YYREEE (reference sequence). This CDR3 contains 14 residues. The CDR3 sequence: CASSRTGGAYGYTF. As DNA, the CDR3 is TGTGCCAGCAGCCGGACAGGGGGCGCGTATGGCTACACCTTC.

There are a few counts of this clone. V is TRBV29-1 and J is TRBJ2-3; maybe TRBD2 (6 bases). This CDR3 has 11 residues. The V gene's germline CDR1 is SQVTM and CDR2 ANQGSEA. Trimming stripped 7 bases from V and 6 bases from J, with 11 bases between. CDR3 amino acids: CSGGGGDTQYF. The CDR3 DNA reads TGCAGCGGCGGAGGAGGGGATACGCAGTATTTT.

There are many counts of this clone. The rearrangement joins TRBV28 to TRBJ1-3; D gene unclear. Germline V lookup: CDR1 MDHEN, CDR2 SYDVKM. V dropped 1 base and J dropped 0 bases, with 7 bases sitting between them. The CDR3 contains 15 residues. The CDR3 bases are TGTGCCAGCAGTTTATTAGGGATCTCTGGAAACACCATATATTTT. Its protein is CASSLLGISGNTIYF.

This clone was picked up many times. The chain uses TRBV2 and TRBJ1-2; D possibly corresponds to TRBD1 (6 bases). The CDR3 runs to 16 residues. V lost 6 bases, J lost 5 bases, and 22 bases lay in between. CDR1 SNHLY and CDR2 FYNNEI come from the germline V gene. The CDR3 coding sequence is TGTGCCAGCAGAGCCTCCGGGACACCGGGTTTTTATGGCTACACCTTC. Translation gives CASRASGTPGFYGYTF.

This clone was counted ten times or more. This chain joins TRBV28 and TRBJ2-1; D is possibly TRBD1 or TRBD2 (6 bases each). The germline V gene has CDR1 MDHEN and CDR2 SYDVKM. The CDR3 sequence is 12 residues long. V was cut by 5 bases and J by 15 bases, with 17 bases left in between. Here the CDR3 reads CASSIPRGRMFF. The CDR3 region has the DNA TGTGCCAGCAGTATCCCCCGGGGGCGTATGTTCTTC.

Many counts were recorded for this clone. The chain uses TRBV18 and TRBJ2-7, with D unclear. Germline V lookup: CDR1 KGHSH, CDR2 LQKENI. The V end lost 4 bases, the J end lost 5 bases, and 9 bases lay between the germline ends. There are 12 residues in the CDR3. This chain's CDR3 is CASSQFSDEQYF. CDR3 DNA: TGTGCCAGCTCACAGTTCTCAGACGAGCAGTACTTC.

The rearrangement joins TRBV4-1 to TRBJ1-4; perhaps TRBD1 as D (5 bases). V lost 3 bases to trimming and J lost 4 bases, with 6 bases between them. The CDR3 covers 13 residues. Germline V CDR1 and CDR2: MGHRA, YSYEKL. The CDR3 sequence is CASSQGGNEKLFF. The CDR3 region has the DNA TGCGCCAGCAGCCAGGGGGGTAATGAAAAACTGTTTTTT.

The gene calls are TRBV15 and TRBJ1-1; no reliable D call. Trimming stripped 0 bases from V and 2 bases from J, with 10 bases between. Germline V gives CDR1 LNHNV, CDR2 YYDKDF (reference sequence). The CDR3 sequence is 15 residues long. The CDR3 nucleotides read TGTGCCACCAGCAGAGATCTGAAGGGCAACACTGAAGCTTTCTTT. It yields the protein CATSRDLKGNTEAFF.

J is TRBJ1-3 and V is TRBV14; unclear D gene. CDR1 is SGHDN, CDR2 FVKESK, per germline. V lost 0 bases and J 7 bases, leaving 13 bases between the germline ends. The CDR3 length is 15 residues. DNA of the CDR3: TGTGCCAGCAGCCAAGAATGGGGTATTCGGAACACCATATATTTT. Amino acid sequence: CASSQEWGIRNTIYF.

This clone was observed a few times. The chain couples TRBV7-2 to TRBJ2-2; 7 nucleotides line up with TRBD1. Trimming removed 4 bases from V and 2 bases from J; junction bases left unmatched: 7. This CDR3 comprises 16 residues. The germline V gene encodes CDR1 SGHTA and CDR2 FQGNSA. This CDR3 is CASSSQGQTNTGELFF. The CDR3 DNA sequence: TGTGCCAGCAGCTCCCAGGGACAGACAAACACCGGGGAGCTGTTTTTT.

V and J are TRBV1 and TRBJ2-2; the table's D gene call, TRBD2, was not cross checked with the DNA. TRBV1 is noted as a pseudogene. CDR3 size: 13 residues. CDR3 DNA: TGCACCAGCAGCCGCGGGAGGGCCGGGGAGCTGTTTTTT. Protein product: CTSSRGRAGELFF.

The table lists this clone with a few counts. This sequence joins TRBV5-1 and TRBJ2-2; the match to TRBD1 covers 8 bases. The CDR3 is 17 amino acids. J gave up 1 base and V 4 bases, and 9 bases lay outside the gene matches. CDR1 is SGHRS and CDR2 is YFSETQ in the germline V gene. The CDR3 loop is CASSKTMGQENTGELFF. DNA for the CDR3: TGCGCCAGCAGCAAGACCATGGGACAGGAGAACACCGGGGAGCTGTTTTTT. The full variable domain, its missing parts supplied by reference TRBV5-1 and TRBJ2-2, is KAGVTQTPRYLIKTRGQQVTLSCSPISGHRSVSWYQQTPGQGLQFLFEYFSETQRNKGNFPGRFSGRQFSNSRSEMNVSTLELGDSALYLCASSKTMGQENTGELFFGEGSRLTVL.

The CDR3 bases are TGTGCCAGCAGCCAACCTGGACAGGGGTTATATGGCTACACCTTC. Protein sequence: CASSQPGQGLYGYTF. This chain links TRBV7-2 with TRBJ1-2, with 9 bases that match TRBD1. Germline V CDR1 and CDR2: SGHTA, FQGNSA. J was trimmed by 5 bases and V by 5 bases; bases with no gene match: 9. There are 15 residues in the CDR3.

Details on this clone: Other DNA variants within this sample encode the same CDR3. The chain employs TRBV7-3 and TRBJ2-1; no clear D. Germline loops: CDR1 SGHTA, CDR2 FQGTGA. CDR3 length: 15 amino acids. Trimming pared 5 bases from V and 2 bases from J, leaving 13 bases between. The CDR3 region is CASSLDSGAYNEQFF. CDR3 sequence (DNA): TGTGCCAGCAGCCTTGACTCCGGAGCCTACAATGAGCAGTTCTTC.

The chain recombines TRBV28 with TRBJ1-3; D call uncertain. CDR3 size: 14 residues. Germline assignment: CDR1 MDHEN and CDR2 SYDVKM. Trimming took 3 bases from V and 0 from J, leaving 6 bases between them. In DNA form, the CDR3 reads TGTGCCAGCAGTTTGCAGAACTCTGGAAACACCATATATTTT. Translating it yields CASSLQNSGNTIYF.

At least ten counts were recorded for this clone. V usage is TRBV7-9 and J usage is TRBJ1-2, with a possible D match to TRBD1 (6 bases). Between the trimmed V and J ends, which lost 5 bases and 5 bases, there was a span of 12 bases. The CDR3 loop spans 13 amino acids. Looked up from germline, CDR1 is SEHNR and CDR2 is FQNEAQ (reference sequence). CDR3 coding DNA: TGTGCCAGCAGCCAACAGGGAACGTATGGCTACACCTTC. Translating it yields CASSQQGTYGYTF.

The gene calls are TRBV4-2 and TRBJ2-7; TRBD1 agrees at 9 bases. The CDR3 spans 16 residues. Germline assignment: CDR1 LGHNA and CDR2 YNFKEQ. V shed 10 bases, J shed 1 base, and the junction held 14 bases outside the gene matches. CDR3 in amino acids: CATAREGTGLSYEQYF. For the CDR3, the DNA is TGTGCCACCGCACGGGAAGGGACAGGGCTTTCCTACGAGCAGTACTTC.

The J gene is TRBJ2-1, the V gene TRBV4-2; the D gene is possibly TRBD2 (5 bases). The CDR3 sequence is 13 residues long. Trimming removed 4 bases from V and 3 bases from J, with 7 bases in between. Germline assignment: CDR1 LGHNA and CDR2 YNFKEQ. CDR3 in amino acids: CASSRRDYNEQFF. The CDR3, as DNA: TGTGCCAGCAGCCGACGGGACTACAATGAGCAGTTCTTC.

This clone was seen many times. V gene TRBV7-9 combines with J gene TRBJ2-3; D tentatively reads TRBD1 or TRBD2 (5 bases each). Germline V gives CDR1 SEHNR, CDR2 FQNEAQ (reference sequence). The V gene lost 5 bases and the J gene lost 0 bases, with 15 bases spanning the gap. This CDR3 region has 16 residues. The CDR3 DNA follows: TGTGCCAGCAGCCATGCCCAGGGACCTAGCACAGATACGCAGTATTTT. It encodes CASSHAQGPSTDTQYF.

The chain couples TRBV6-1 to TRBJ1-1, with a possible D match to TRBD1 (6 bases). This CDR3 is built from 12 residues. V was clipped by 6 bases and J by 10 bases, with 15 bases between them. CDR1 is MNHNS and CDR2 is SASEGT in the germline V gene. The CDR3 loop is CASRALQGGAFF. In DNA form, the CDR3 reads TGTGCCAGCAGAGCCTTACAGGGAGGAGCTTTCTTT.

This clone was detected a few times. V usage is TRBV4-3 and J usage is TRBJ2-3; 13 bases match TRBD2. CDR1 and CDR2 (germline): LGHNA, YSLEER. V gave up 1 base and J gave up 2 bases; unmatched junction bases: 3. The CDR3 consists of 17 residues. CDR3 in DNA: TGCGCCAGCAGCCAAGGACTAGCGGGGGGCCTCACAGATACGCAGTATTTT. It specifies CASSQGLAGGLTDTQYF.

The chain has TRBV29-1 and TRBJ1-3; a possible D gene is TRBD1 (5 bases). The germline gives CDR1 SQVTM, CDR2 ANQGSEA. The V end lost 4 bases, the J end lost 5 bases, and 15 bases lay between the germline ends. This CDR3 is 14 amino acids long. The CDR3, as DNA: TGCAGCGTTGGCCACGGGGCAGGAAGAAACACCATATATTTT. Encoded protein: CSVGHGAGRNTIYF.

Many counts were recorded for this clone. V is TRBV5-4 and J is TRBJ2-1, with TRBD1 as a possible D gene (6 bases). Trimming shortened V by 2 bases and J by 5 bases, and 14 bases separated the two germline ends. In germline, CDR1 is SGHNT, CDR2 YYREEE (reference sequence). CDR3 length: 15 residues. Written as DNA, the CDR3 is TGTGCCAGCAGCTTCGGCAGGGGATACAACAATGAGCAGTTCTTC. Its protein is CASSFGRGYNNEQFF.

The V gene is TRBV27, the J gene TRBJ2-1; 7 bases are shared with TRBD1. Germline V CDR1 and CDR2: MNHEY, SMNVEV (reference sequence). The CDR3 runs 16 residues. With V trimmed by 5 bases and J by 4 bases, 11 bases remained unmatched. CDR3 DNA: TGTGCCAGCAGTCCAAGGGCCGGGACAGAATACAATGAGCAGTTCTTC. Translation gives CASSPRAGTEYNEQFF.

The chain uses TRBV5-1 and TRBJ2-5, with 9 bases identical to TRBD1. The CDR3 covers 17 residues. The V gene end was trimmed by 0 bases and the J gene end by 4 bases; junction bases not matched to a gene: 10. Germline V gene data show CDR1 as SGHRS and CDR2 as YFSETQ. Written as DNA, the CDR3 is TGCGCCAGCAGCTTGGCAGGAATCGGGACAGGGAGAGAGACCCAGTACTTC. Its translation is CASSLAGIGTGRETQYF.

In this sample, this clone turned up a few times. The chain combines TRBV29-1 with TRBJ1-1; 7 bases align to TRBD1. V was clipped by 4 bases and J by 5 bases; unmatched bases: 4. CDR3 length equals 12 residues. CDR1 and CDR2 (germline): SQVTM, ANQGSEA. The CDR3 loop is CSVVRGQTEAFF. The CDR3 DNA sequence: TGCAGCGTTGTGAGGGGACAGACTGAAGCTTTCTTT.

This clone turned up a few times. The junction departs from germline at one end; a sequencing error may be responsible. The chain has TRBV5-4 and TRBJ2-1; 7 nucleotides line up with TRBD2. The germline gives CDR1 SGHNT, CDR2 YYREEE (reference sequence). The CDR3 contains 14 residues. CDR3 DNA: TGCGCCAGCAGCTTAACGGGAGGCTACAATGAGCAGTTCTTC. Residues: CASSLTGGYNEQFF.

This clone was seen repeatedly, ten times or more. This chain links TRBV7-8 with TRBJ1-4; D gene unclear. Germline-derived CDR1 and CDR2 are SGHVS and FQNEAQ. This CDR3 is built from 12 residues. V dropped 5 bases and J dropped 4 bases, with 5 bases sitting between them. The CDR3 region has the DNA TGTGCCAGCAGCCCGATTAATGAAAAACTGTTTTTT. Protein: CASSPINEKLFF. Filled out from reference TRBV7-8 and TRBJ1-4, the complete variable domain reads GAGVSQSPRYKVAKRGQDVALRCDPISGHVSLFWYQQALGQGPEFLTYFQNEAQLDKSGLPSDRFFAERPEGSVSTLKIQRTQQEDSAVYLCASSPINEKLFFGSGTQLSVL.

The CDR3 spells CASSLESGLRNTEAFF. CDR3 in DNA: TGTGCCAGCAGCTTAGAGTCAGGGCTGAGGAACACTGAAGCTTTCTTT. The chain uses TRBV7-9 and TRBJ1-1; a possible D gene is TRBD1 (5 bases). There are 16 residues in the CDR3. Trimming left V 1 base short and J 1 base short, with 13 bases between. Looked up from germline, CDR1 is SEHNR and CDR2 is FQNEAQ (reference sequence).